Described below is a single TCR beta chain sequence and its context. Its antigen is undetermined. These data originate in a study of cytomegalovirus exposure and HLA in healthy donors. This PCR relied on a set of 60 Vbeta primers and 13 Jbeta primers. Libraries were prepared by immunoSEQ multiplex PCR; TCRdb keeps only in-frame clonotypes and omits some of them. The sample contains some 120,000 clones, approximately 75% of which appear only once. The study's findings and limits: Researchers reported from a later analysis that most CMV-associated TCR beta chains appeared HLA-restricted. The study found most TCR sequences rare, yet found some public TCRs in many donors. Confirmation in vitro established that a few CMV-associated chains were specific for CMV antigens. The authors assumed roughly uniform sequencing depth across donors for presence/absence analyses.

Input material: PBMCs. This TCR was recovered from a young man in good health and CMV-seronegative.

In DNA, the CDR3 is TGTGCCAGCAGCTCGGCGGGACTAGCGGGGGGGCTCGAGACCCAGTACTTC. Protein product: CASSSAGLAGGLETQYF. V gene TRBV7-2 combines with J gene TRBJ2-5; 16 bases are a match to TRBD2. Germline V lookup: CDR1 SGHTA, CDR2 FQGNSA. V lost 4 bases and J lost 5; bases outside the gene matches: 7. The CDR3 has 17 residues.